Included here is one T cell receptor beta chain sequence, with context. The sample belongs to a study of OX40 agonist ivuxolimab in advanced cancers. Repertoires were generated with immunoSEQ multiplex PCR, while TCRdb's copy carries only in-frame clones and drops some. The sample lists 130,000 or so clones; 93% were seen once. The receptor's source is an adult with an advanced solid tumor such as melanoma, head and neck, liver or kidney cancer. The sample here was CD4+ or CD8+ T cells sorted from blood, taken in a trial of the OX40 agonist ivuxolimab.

CDR3 loop: CASSPQAGANVLTF. The CDR3 region has the DNA TGTGCCAGCTCACCGCAGGCGGGGGCCAACGTCCTGACTTTC. This chain links TRBV18 with TRBJ2-6; D call uncertain. CDR3 size: 14 residues. V was clipped by 3 bases and J by 4 bases, with 7 bases between them. The germline V gene has CDR1 KGHSH and CDR2 LQKENI. Variable domain in full (rest from reference TRBV18 and TRBJ2-6): NAGVMQNPRHLVRRRGQEARLRCSPMKGHSHVYWYRQLPEEGLKFMVYLQKENIIDESGMPKERFSAEFPKEGPSILRIQQVVRGDSAAYFCASSPQAGANVLTFGAGSRLTVL.